This TCR beta chain was identified in a study of T-cell memory formation after mild COVID-19. V was clipped by 3 bases and J by 0 bases; unmatched bases: 8. CDR1 and CDR2 from the germline V gene are DFQATT and SNEGSKA (reference sequence). CDR3 length: 16 residues. TCRdb reprocessed the 5' RACE reads via MiXCR and lists one record per CDR3 protein. This table holds 170,000 or so distinct CDR3 sequences, 20% to 25% found once. The source of this sequence is an adult woman who had mild COVID-19 (a few samples of this study predate the infection). Cell type and time point are not known. The sample consisted of PBMCs or a T cell subset sorted from them (not recorded which). V is TRBV20-1 and J is TRBJ2-1, with 7 bases lining up with TRBD2. CDR3 nucleotides: TGCAGTGCTAGCGGGAGGCCAAACAGCTCCTACAATGAGCAGTTCTTC. Its protein product is CSASGRPNSSYNEQFF.